This T cell receptor (beta chain) is drawn from a study of OX40 agonist ivuxolimab in advanced cancers. About this clone: Its specificity is unknown.

Broader study findings: At 0.1 to 3.0 mg/kg, CD4+ and CD8+ blood T cells expanded clonally by week 6.

Assay used: immunoSEQ multiplex PCR; TCRdb lists only in-frame clones, some missing. The sample has roughly 43,000 clones, 90% to 95% seen once; the top ten hold 4.9%. The sequence derives from an adult with an advanced solid tumor such as melanoma, head and neck, liver or kidney cancer. This specimen consisted of CD4+ or CD8+ T cells sorted from blood, obtained in a trial of the OX40 agonist ivuxolimab.

The CDR3 region is CASSYPGTGPLNEQYV. The CDR3 DNA follows: TGTGCCAGCAGTTACCCCGGGACAGGGCCCCTTAACGAGCAGTACGTC. This chain connects TRBV2 to TRBJ2-7, with 9 positions matching TRBD1. From germline, CDR1 is SNHLY and CDR2 FYNNEI. The CDR3 totals 16 residues. After removal of 5 bases from V and 5 bases from J, the junction contained 13 bases not matched to a gene.